What follows are 7 T cell receptor beta chains derived from one specimen sequenced in a study of blood T cell repertoires in COVID-19. Measured with immunoSEQ multiplex PCR; TCRdb has only the in-frame clones, and not every one. This repertoire shows tens of thousands of clones, about four fifths found once; its top ten account for roughly 2.7%. Sequencing was done on a sample of peripheral blood. The receptor source for this set is a woman aged 55-69 years with acute or convalescent COVID-19.

The chain links TRBV5-1 to TRBJ1-2; 7 nucleotides align to TRBD1. Germline V gives CDR1 SGHRS, CDR2 YFSETQ. The ends lost 4 bases at V and 8 bases at J; junction bases unmatched: 11. This CDR3 spans 14 amino acids. The CDR3 loop is CASSGDSNRGGYTF. The CDR3 DNA reads as TGCGCCAGCAGCGGGGACAGCAATCGGGGAGGCTACACCTTC.

The chain couples TRBV24-1 to TRBJ2-2; TRBD1 matches 9 bases. The CDR3 has 16 amino acids. CDR1 and CDR2 from the germline V gene are KGHDR and SFDVKD. V shed 4 bases, J shed 0 bases, and the junction held 2 bases outside the gene matches. CDR3 sequence reads: CATSEGTGPNTGELFF. The CDR3 nucleotides are TGTGCCACCAGTGAGGGGACAGGGCCGAACACCGGGGAGCTGTTTTTT.

The V gene is TRBV7-2, the J gene TRBJ1-4; a possible D gene is TRBD1 (5 bases). V was pared by 2 bases and J by 7 bases, with 14 bases between. From germline, CDR1 is SGHTA and CDR2 FQGNSA. The CDR3 loop spans 15 amino acids. The CDR3, as DNA: TGTGCCAGCAGCTTATCCCAGGGAGGAATTGAAAAACTGTTTTTT. Amino acid sequence: CASSLSQGGIEKLFF.

V gene TRBV15 combines with J gene TRBJ2-7; 9 bases agree with TRBD2. Germline-derived CDR1 and CDR2 are LNHNV and YYDKDF (reference sequence). The CDR3 has 16 amino acids. Losses at the gene ends were 0 bases for V and 3 bases for J; bases not matched to a gene: 6. CDR3 in amino acids: CATSRDTLAGYYEQYF. The CDR3 nucleotides are TGTGCCACCAGCAGAGATACGCTAGCGGGATACTACGAGCAGTACTTC.

The CDR3 region has the DNA TGTGCCAGCAGCTTCCTCGCCGGGACTAGCGGGGGTAATGAGCAGTTCTTC. This codes for CASSFLAGTSGGNEQFF. This chain connects TRBV7-3 to TRBJ2-1; TRBD2 agrees at 14 bases. Germline loops: CDR1 SGHTA, CDR2 FQGTGA. The CDR3 runs 17 residues. Losses at the gene ends were 3 bases for V and 7 bases for J; bases not matched to a gene: 8.

The rearrangement joins TRBV27 to TRBJ2-1, with D possibly TRBD2 on 6 matching bases. V was clipped by 6 bases and J by 6 bases, with 21 bases between them. The CDR3 runs to 16 residues. Germline CDR1 MNHEY, CDR2 SMNVEV (reference sequence). The CDR3 sequence is CASSLWGFGGSNEQFF. The DNA of the CDR3 is TGTGCCAGCAGCCTGTGGGGATTTGGGGGGTCCAATGAGCAGTTCTTC.

The chain couples TRBV7-2 to TRBJ2-7; TRBD1 matches at 9 bases. The germline CDR1 and CDR2 sequences are SGHTA and FQGNSA. CDR3 length: 16 amino acids. V was pared by 5 bases and J by 3 bases, with 11 bases of the junction left unmatched. The CDR3 DNA sequence: TGTGCCAGCAGCCCCCGCAGGGACAGGGTAAGCTACGAGCAGTACTTC. Translating gives CASSPRRDRVSYEQYF.